The subject of this entry is one T cell receptor (beta chain). The antigen it recognizes is unknown. There are no base qualities to consult, and no much larger clone falls within one base. These data originate in a study of patients and donors after allogeneic stem cell transplantation (dated by TCRdb to the early 2020s). Receptor amplification or capture employed RT-PCR. The sequencer was a NextSeq 550. TCRdb reprocessing: public reads trimmed at Q25 with fastp, clones called with MiXCR, in-frame beta chains kept. Entries are consolidated by CDR3 protein sequence, retaining the most common genes and DNA. The sample data list about 410,000 distinct CDR3 sequences, and 16% of these were observed just once. Just over 7% of the sample comes from the top ten. The CDR3, cysteine through phenylalanine, is 13 amino acids long. The retained sequence is limited to the CDR3, 39 bases, with the frame set at the first base. V drops 6 bases and J drops 6 bases, leaving 15 bases in between. CDR1 and CDR2 are drawn from the germline V gene: SNHLY, FYNNEI.

The rearrangement combines TRBV2 with TRBJ2-7, with the D gene not clear enough to name. This TCR was sampled from a human donor who was either an allogeneic HSCT recipient or a stem cell or donor lymphocyte infusion donor (not recorded which). It is not recorded whose cells these are; they may come from a transplant donor. The sample comprised blood, either unsorted or a sorted T cell fraction (not recorded which). For the CDR3, the sequence is CASRGDPHREQYF. The bases read TGTGCCAGCAGGGGTGACCCCCATCGCGAGCAGTACTTC.